The 23 T cell receptor beta chains in this list originate from one sample, sequenced in a study of CD8+ T cells in alopecia areata. cDNA prepared by RNA extraction and subsequent reverse transcription served as the template for sequencing. The method was immunoSEQ multiplex PCR; TCRdb's version includes in-frame clones alone and lacks a portion of them. The sample lists over 80,000 clones; 44% were seen once. Documented treatment: oral pan-JAK inhibitor, 5-10 mg twice daily. The sequencing used CD8+ T cells sorted from blood, collected at week 24, from a patient treated with tofacitinib. The source of these receptors is a human donor with alopecia areata.

The chain joins TRBV2 to TRBJ1-1, with 10 bases aligning to TRBD1. This CDR3 is built from 14 residues. Trimming at V came to 4 bases and at J to 6 bases, leaving 5 bases not matched to a gene. The germline CDR1 and CDR2 sequences are SNHLY and FYNNEI. CDR3 sequence (DNA): TGTGCCAGCAGTGCGGGACAGGGGCGCGCTGAAGCTTTCTTT. This codes for CASSAGQGRAEAFF.

The rearrangement links TRBV30 to TRBJ1-1, with D maybe TRBD1 (5 bases). Trimming stripped 3 bases from V and 10 bases from J, with 12 bases between. This CDR3 contains 11 residues. Germline CDR1 GTSNPN, CDR2 SVGIG (reference sequence). In DNA form, the CDR3 reads TGTGCCTGGAGAGAGGGACGGGGAGCTTTCTTT. Translation gives CAWREGRGAFF. The full variable domain, its missing parts supplied by reference TRBV30 and TRBJ1-1, is SQTIHQWPATLVQPVGSPLSLECTVEGTSNPNLYWYRQAAGRGLQLLFYSVGIGQISSEVPQNLSASRPQDRQFILSSKKLLLSDSGFYLCAWREGRGAFFGQGTRLTVV.

V gene TRBV21-1 combines with J gene TRBJ1-5. TRBV21-1 is marked as a pseudogene. This CDR3 has 13 residues. As DNA, the CDR3 is TGTGCCAGCAGCGTCCTTCGCAATCAGCCCCAGCATTTT. Translated: CASSVLRNQPQHF.

This clone turned up a few times. The rearrangement joins TRBV6-1 to TRBJ1-2; TRBD1 might be the D (5 bases). Germline V gives CDR1 MNHNS, CDR2 SASEGT. The ends were cut back, 6 bases at V and 8 bases at J, with 16 bases in the middle. The CDR3 runs 13 residues. The CDR3 bases are TGTGCCAGCAGCCCCCACCGACAGATGGGCTACACCTTC. It is translated as CASSPHRQMGYTF.

This clone was seen a handful of times. The CDR3, as DNA: TGTGCCAGTAGTACCGCTACTGAAGCTTTCTTT. Translation gives CASSTATEAFF. This sequence joins TRBV19 and TRBJ1-1; D not certain. The V and J ends lost 4 bases and 5 bases respectively, with 5 bases between them. This CDR3 spans 11 amino acids. Germline V gene data show CDR1 as LNHDA and CDR2 as SQIVND (reference sequence).

The chain couples TRBV5-6 to TRBJ2-5; D is possibly TRBD1 or TRBD2 (5 bases each). The V end lost 4 bases, the J end lost 5 bases, and 21 bases lay between the germline ends. The germline V gene has CDR1 SGHDT and CDR2 YYEEEE. The CDR3 runs to 16 residues. In DNA, the CDR3 is TGTGCCAGCAGCCCCTACGAGGGGCCTCTTCTGGAGACCCAGTACTTC. Translating it yields CASSPYEGPLLETQYF.

Turning to this clone: The identical CDR3 is also encoded by other nucleotide sequences in the sample. The rearrangement links TRBV9 to TRBJ2-1; D unclear. V was pared by 0 bases and J by 8 bases, with 12 bases between. The CDR3 is 14 amino acids. CDR1 and CDR2 from the germline V gene are SGDLS and YYNGEE. CDR3 DNA sequence: TGTGCCAGCAGCGTAGAACCGGCAAGCGATGAGCAGTTCTTC. Amino acid sequence: CASSVEPASDEQFF.

The rearrangement links TRBV11-2 to TRBJ2-7; D perhaps matches TRBD2 (6 bases). The ends were cut back, 5 bases at V and 3 bases at J, with 20 bases in the middle. This CDR3 has 16 residues. The V gene's germline CDR1 is SGHAT and CDR2 FQNNGV. The CDR3 loop is CASSGGARLWDYEQYF. As DNA, the CDR3 is TGTGCCAGCAGCGGAGGGGCAAGACTTTGGGACTACGAGCAGTACTTC. The entire variable domain, with the rest obtained from reference TRBV11-2 and TRBJ2-7, is as follows: EAGVAQSPRYKIIEKRQSVAFWCNPISGHATLYWYQQILGQGPKLLIQFQNNGVVDDSQLPKDRFSAERLKGVDSTLKIQPAKLEDSAVYLCASSGGARLWDYEQYFGPGTRLTVT.

This chain uses TRBV29-1 with TRBJ2-1; TRBD2 matches 10 bases. Per the germline V gene, CDR1 is SQVTM and CDR2 is ANQGSEA. The CDR3 has 14 residues. J lost 5 bases, V lost 1 base, and 2 bases had no gene match. CDR3 residues: CSVEGTSGDNEQFF. CDR3 bases: TGCAGCGTTGAAGGGACTAGCGGTGACAATGAGCAGTTCTTC.

This clone was detected only a few times. The gene calls are TRBV4-1 and TRBJ2-3; 12 bases match TRBD2. Trimming cost V 4 bases and J 1 base; bases outside gene matches: 18. Germline assignment: CDR1 MGHRA and CDR2 YSYEKL. This CDR3 contains 21 residues. CDR3 loop: CASSLRGTSGSTAKGTDTQYF. In DNA, the CDR3 is TGCGCCAGCAGCCTGCGTGGGACTAGCGGGTCTACTGCCAAGGGCACAGATACGCAGTATTTT.

Note on this clone: The junction differs from germline at one of its ends, possibly a read error. CDR3 sequence: CASSQDGGGGETQYF. For the CDR3, the DNA is TGCGCCAGCAGCCAAGATGGCGGGGGCGGAGAGACCCAGTACTTC. This rearrangement joins TRBV7-9 to TRBJ2-5, with a weak D call TRBD2 (7 bases). This CDR3 has 15 residues. CDR1 and CDR2 from the germline V gene are SEHNR and FQNEAQ (reference sequence).

The gene calls are TRBV9 and TRBJ2-7; TRBD2 agrees at 8 bases. Germline V lookup: CDR1 SGDLS, CDR2 YYNGEE. The CDR3 length is 14 residues. The junction had 7 bases not matched to a gene; V was cut back by 4 bases and J by 4 bases. DNA of the CDR3: TGTGCCAGCAGCCCGGGAGGGTTATGGTACGAGCAGTACTTC. As protein: CASSPGGLWYEQYF.

This clone was counted only a few times. The chain recombines TRBV11-2 with TRBJ1-4; D might be TRBD1 (5 bases). Trimming pared 3 bases from V and 8 bases from J, leaving 19 bases between. The CDR3 length is 16 residues. The germline CDR1 and CDR2 sequences are SGHAT and FQNNGV. The CDR3 protein is CASSFTHTEEGEKLFF. Here the CDR3 DNA reads TGTGCCAGCAGCTTCACTCACACCGAAGAGGGGGAAAAACTGTTTTTT.

This rearrangement joins TRBV30 to TRBJ2-7; D perhaps matches TRBD1 (6 bases). CDR1 is GTSNPN and CDR2 is SVGIG in the germline V gene (reference sequence). Trimming took 1 base from V and 0 from J, leaving 19 bases between them. The CDR3 sequence is 17 residues long. CDR3 amino acids: CAWSAHPGVSSSYEQYF. For the CDR3, the DNA is TGTGCCTGGAGTGCTCATCCAGGGGTCTCGAGCTCCTACGAGCAGTACTTC.

The rearrangement links TRBV6-6 to TRBJ1-1, with D perhaps TRBD1 (5 bases). V dropped 6 bases and J dropped 4 bases, with 15 bases sitting between them. The CDR3 totals 14 residues. Per germline, CDR1 MNHNY and CDR2 SVGAGI (reference sequence). The DNA of the CDR3 is TGTGCCAGCAGCGCGGGACTTGGGGGCACTGAAGCTTTCTTT. Translated: CASSAGLGGTEAFF.

A few counts support this clone. J is TRBJ2-7 and V is TRBV9; 7 bases align to TRBD2. Germline CDR1 and CDR2: SGDLS and YYNGEE. Trimming took 0 bases from V and 1 from J; bases not matched to a gene: 4. The CDR3 has 15 amino acids. The CDR3 DNA is TGTGCCAGCAGCGTAGATCAGCGGGGATCCTACGAGCAGTACTTC. Its protein product is CASSVDQRGSYEQYF. The variable domain in full, with the rest retrieved from reference TRBV9 and TRBJ2-7, is DSGVTQTPKHLITATGQRVTLRCSPRSGDLSVYWYQQSLDQGLQFLIQYYNGEERAKGNILERFSAQQFPDLHSELNLSSLELGDSALYFCASSVDQRGSYEQYFGPGTRLTVT.

The chain joins TRBV7-8 to TRBJ2-1; D is perhaps TRBD1 (5 bases). V lost 4 bases and J 8 bases, leaving 9 bases between the germline ends. Germline V lookup: CDR1 SGHVS, CDR2 FQNEAQ. This CDR3 is 12 amino acids long. The CDR3 spells CASSSRVDEQFF. For the CDR3, the DNA is TGTGCCAGCAGCTCCAGGGTGGATGAGCAGTTCTTC.

The chain is built from TRBV30 and TRBJ1-1; TRBD1 agrees at 9 bases. In germline, CDR1 is GTSNPN, CDR2 SVGIG (reference sequence). The CDR3 is 14 amino acids. V lost 0 bases, J lost 5 bases, and 4 bases stayed unmatched. CDR3 sequence reads: CAWSVSDRGTEAFF. The DNA for the CDR3 is TGTGCCTGGAGTGTAAGTGACAGGGGGACTGAAGCTTTCTTT.

The genes are TRBV9 and TRBJ1-1, with 7 bases matching TRBD1. The junction had 5 bases not matched to a gene; V was cut back by 3 bases and J by 6 bases. The CDR3 covers 13 residues. Germline values: CDR1 SGDLS, CDR2 YYNGEE. The CDR3 loop is CASSEGGWAEAFF. The DNA of the CDR3 is TGTGCCAGCAGCGAAGGGGGCTGGGCTGAAGCTTTCTTT.

The chain couples TRBV29-1 to TRBJ1-2; 9 nucleotides agree with TRBD1. Germline CDR1 reads SQVTM; CDR2 reads ANQGSEA. J gave up 3 bases and V 2 bases, and 19 bases lay outside the gene matches. The CDR3 has 19 residues. The CDR3 DNA reads as TGCAGCGTTGAAAAAACGCCACCCGGGACAGGGTGGATGTACTATGGCTACACCTTC. It translates to CSVEKTPPGTGWMYYGYTF.

This clone was seen a few times. The chain is built from TRBV7-9 and TRBJ2-7, with D perhaps TRBD1 (6 bases). CDR1 is SEHNR and CDR2 is FQNEAQ in the germline V gene (reference sequence). The germline V and J ends were trimmed by 6 bases and 0 bases, with 9 bases remaining between them. The CDR3 is 13 residues long. This CDR3 reads CASSDRSSYEQYF. In DNA, the CDR3 is TGTGCCAGCAGTGACAGGAGCTCCTACGAGCAGTACTTC.

This clone was detected a few times. The chain uses TRBV7-2 and TRBJ2-2; D perhaps matches TRBD1 (5 bases). Per germline, CDR1 SGHTA and CDR2 FQGNSA. The CDR3 covers 13 residues. The ends were cut back, 7 bases at V and 7 bases at J, with 13 bases in the middle. The CDR3 region has the DNA TGTGCCAGCAACGACAGATTACTCGGGGAGCTGTTTTTT. This encodes CASNDRLLGELFF.

This clone has just a few counts. The V gene is TRBV29-1, the J gene TRBJ2-1; TRBD2 might be the D (5 bases). The ends were cut back, 5 bases at V and 6 bases at J, with 11 bases in the middle. This CDR3 region has 12 residues. In germline, CDR1 is SQVTM, CDR2 ANQGSEA. Written as DNA, the CDR3 is TGCAGCGTTTTCGGGGTCCTCAATGAGCAGTTCTTC. It is translated as CSVFGVLNEQFF.